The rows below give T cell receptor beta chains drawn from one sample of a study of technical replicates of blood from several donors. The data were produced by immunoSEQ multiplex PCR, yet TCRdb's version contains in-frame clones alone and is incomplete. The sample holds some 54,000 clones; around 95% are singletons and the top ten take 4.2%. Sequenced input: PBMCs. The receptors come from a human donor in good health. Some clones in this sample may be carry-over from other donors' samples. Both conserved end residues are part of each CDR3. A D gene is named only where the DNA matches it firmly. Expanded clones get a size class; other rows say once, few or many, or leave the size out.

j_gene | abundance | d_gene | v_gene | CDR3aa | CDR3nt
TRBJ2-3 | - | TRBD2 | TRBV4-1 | CASSQLAGGTDTQYF | TGCGCCAGCAGCCAACTAGCGGGGGGCACAGATACGCAGTATTTT
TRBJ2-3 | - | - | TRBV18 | CASSLGLGADTQYF | TGTGCCAGCTCACTCGGCCTAGGAGCAGATACGCAGTATTTT
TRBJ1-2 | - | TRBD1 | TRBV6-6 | CASSSQDRARGGYTF | TGTGCCAGCAGCTCTCAGGACAGGGCGAGGGGTGGCTACACCTTC
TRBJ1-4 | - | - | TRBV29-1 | CSVRGGEKLFF | TGCAGCGTCAGGGGTGGTGAAAAACTGTTTTTT
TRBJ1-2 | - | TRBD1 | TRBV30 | CACNRGWPNYGYTF | TGTGCCTGTAACAGGGGTTGGCCTAACTATGGCTACACCTTC
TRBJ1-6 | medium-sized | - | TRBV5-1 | CASSFSGGYSPLHF | TGCGCCAGCAGCTTTTCGGGTGGGTACTCACCCCTCCACTTT
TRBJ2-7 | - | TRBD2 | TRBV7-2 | CASSSTPSSGDYEQYF | TGTGCCAGCAGCTCTACCCCTTCGAGCGGGGATTACGAGCAGTACTTC
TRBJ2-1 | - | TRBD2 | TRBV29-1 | CSVELRERDNEQFF | TGCAGCGTTGAATTGCGGGAGAGAGACAATGAGCAGTTCTTC
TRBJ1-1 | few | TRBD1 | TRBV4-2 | CASSQGDRGSGAFF | TGTGCCAGCAGCCAAGGGGACAGGGGCTCTGGAGCTTTCTTT
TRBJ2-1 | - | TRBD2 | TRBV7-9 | CASSSPQAGGRYNEQFF | TGTGCCAGCAGCTCCCCTCAAGCGGGAGGGCGCTACAATGAGCAGTTCTTC
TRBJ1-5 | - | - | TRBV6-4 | CARRGEGQPQHF | TGTGCCAGAAGAGGGGAGGGTCAGCCCCAGCATTTT
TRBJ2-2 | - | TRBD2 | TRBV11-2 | CASSVLAGAAGELFF | TGTGCCAGCAGCGTACTAGCGGGAGCGGCCGGGGAGCTGTTTTTT
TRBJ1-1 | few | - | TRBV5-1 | CASSLVAVNTEAFF | TGCGCCAGCAGCTTGGTCGCGGTGAACACTGAAGCTTTCTTT
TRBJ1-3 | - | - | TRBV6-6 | CASCQYSGNTIYF | TGTGCCAGCTGTCAGTACTCTGGAAACACCATATATTTT
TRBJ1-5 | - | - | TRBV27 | CASSFRGHSNQPQHF | TGTGCCAGCAGTTTCAGGGGTCATAGCAATCAGCCCCAGCATTTT
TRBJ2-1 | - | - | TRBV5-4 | CASSPAGQQYNEQFF | TGTGCCAGCAGCCCCGCGGGACAGCAGTACAATGAGCAGTTCTTC
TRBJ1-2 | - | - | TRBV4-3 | CASSPQGINYGYTF | TGCGCCAGCAGCCCCCAGGGAATTAACTATGGCTACACCTTC
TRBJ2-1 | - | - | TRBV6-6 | CASSYRDSYNEQFF | TGTGCCAGCAGTTACCGGGACTCCTACAATGAGCAGTTCTTC
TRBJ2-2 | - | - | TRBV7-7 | CASSPKTGIPTGELFF | TGTGCCAGCAGCCCTAAGACGGGGATACCTACCGGGGAGCTGTTTTTT
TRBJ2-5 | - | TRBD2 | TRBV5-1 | CASSLSGNYQETQYF | TGCGCCAGCAGCCTTAGCGGGAATTATCAAGAGACCCAGTACTTC
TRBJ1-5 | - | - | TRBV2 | CASSEARGKYQPQHF | TGTGCCAGCAGTGAGGCCAGGGGAAAGTATCAGCCCCAGCATTTT
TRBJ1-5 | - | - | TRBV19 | CASTSGTPNQPQHF | TGTGCCAGTACCTCCGGGACACCAAATCAGCCCCAGCATTTT
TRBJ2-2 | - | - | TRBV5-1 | CASSLQGGSTGELFF | TGCGCCAGCAGCCTACAGGGGGGGAGCACCGGGGAGCTGTTTTTT
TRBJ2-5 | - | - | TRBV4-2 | CASSQDIQGWETQYF | TGTGCCAGCAGCCAAGATATACAGGGCTGGGAGACCCAGTACTTC
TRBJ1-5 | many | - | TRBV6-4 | CASSEAANQPQHF | TGTGCCAGCAGTGAGGCGGCAAATCAGCCCCAGCATTTT
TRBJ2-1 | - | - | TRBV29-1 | CSVERGNEQFF | TGCAGCGTTGAACGGGGGAATGAGCAGTTCTTC
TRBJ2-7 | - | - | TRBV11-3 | CASSSGQSSIDEQYF | TGTGCCAGCAGCTCCGGACAGTCCAGTATCGACGAGCAGTACTTC
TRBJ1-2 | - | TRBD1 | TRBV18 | CASSPVSQGVINYGYTF | TGTGCCAGCTCACCCGTTTCACAGGGGGTGATTAACTATGGCTACACCTTC
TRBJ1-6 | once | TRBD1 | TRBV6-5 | CASSLDRVNSPLHF | TGTGCCAGCAGTTTGGACAGGGTCAATTCACCCCTCCACTTT
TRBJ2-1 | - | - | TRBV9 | CASSVGGGGYGEQFF | TGTGCCAGCAGCGTAGGAGGCGGGGGCTATGGCGAGCAGTTCTTC
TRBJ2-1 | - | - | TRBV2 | CASSEPRPNREFF | TGTGCCAGCAGTGAACCGCGACCGAACCGGGAGTTCTTC
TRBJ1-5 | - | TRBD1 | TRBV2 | CASGGTGPQPQHF | TGTGCCAGCGGGGGGACAGGGCCCCAGCCCCAGCATTTT
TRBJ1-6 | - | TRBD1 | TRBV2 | CASKTGPANSPLHF | TGTGCCAGCAAGACAGGGCCAGCCAATTCACCCCTCCACTTT
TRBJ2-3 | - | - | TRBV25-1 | CASNSEGTDTQYF | TGTGCCAGCAACTCGGAGGGCACAGATACGCAGTATTTT
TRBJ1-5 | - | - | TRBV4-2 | CASSQETGLNQPQHF | TGTGCCAGCAGCCAAGAGACAGGCCTCAATCAGCCCCAGCATTTT
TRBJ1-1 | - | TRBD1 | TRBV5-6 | CASGQGYMNTEAFF | TGTGCCAGCGGACAGGGTTACATGAACACTGAAGCTTTCTTT
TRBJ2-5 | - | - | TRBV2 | CASNRESQETQYF | TGTGCCAGCAACCGGGAGAGCCAAGAGACCCAGTACTTC
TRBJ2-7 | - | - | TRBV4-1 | CASSQSGYEQYF | TGCGCCAGCAGCCAGTCAGGCTACGAGCAGTACTTC
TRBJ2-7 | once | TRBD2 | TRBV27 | CASTEPTSGGQYF | TGTGCCAGCACCGAACCGACTAGCGGGGGACAGTACTTC
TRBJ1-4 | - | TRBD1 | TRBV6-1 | CASSETASYGTGEGKLFF | TGTGCCAGCAGTGAGACCGCAAGTTATGGGACAGGGGAGGGAAAACTGTTTTTT
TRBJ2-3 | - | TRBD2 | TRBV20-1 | CSASGGGTQYF | TGCAGTGCTAGTGGGGGGGGTACGCAGTATTTT